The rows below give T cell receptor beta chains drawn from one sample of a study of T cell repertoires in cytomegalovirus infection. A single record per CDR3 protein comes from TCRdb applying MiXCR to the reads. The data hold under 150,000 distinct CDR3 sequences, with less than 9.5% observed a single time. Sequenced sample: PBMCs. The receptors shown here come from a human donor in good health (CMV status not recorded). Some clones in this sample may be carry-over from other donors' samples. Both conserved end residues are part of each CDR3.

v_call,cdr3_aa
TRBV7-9,CASTLYFGDEQFF
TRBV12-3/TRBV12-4,CASSLRRTEAFF
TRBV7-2,CASSTRGSQPQHF
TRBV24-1,CATGIPTGELFF
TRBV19,CASSTRTAYNEKLFF
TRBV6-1,CARRVSHLTNYGYTF
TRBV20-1,CSASDPRGSNEKLFF
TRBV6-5,CASRGGGGTSSYNSPLHF
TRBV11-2,CASSYQASGGADTQYF
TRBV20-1,CSARGILGNEQFF
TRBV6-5,CASSSPGVDYGYTF
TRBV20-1,CSARQISDSNQPQHF
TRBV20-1,CSARTETPLNQPQHF
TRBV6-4,CASSEVAGGTYEQYF
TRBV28,CASSLGGANGYTF